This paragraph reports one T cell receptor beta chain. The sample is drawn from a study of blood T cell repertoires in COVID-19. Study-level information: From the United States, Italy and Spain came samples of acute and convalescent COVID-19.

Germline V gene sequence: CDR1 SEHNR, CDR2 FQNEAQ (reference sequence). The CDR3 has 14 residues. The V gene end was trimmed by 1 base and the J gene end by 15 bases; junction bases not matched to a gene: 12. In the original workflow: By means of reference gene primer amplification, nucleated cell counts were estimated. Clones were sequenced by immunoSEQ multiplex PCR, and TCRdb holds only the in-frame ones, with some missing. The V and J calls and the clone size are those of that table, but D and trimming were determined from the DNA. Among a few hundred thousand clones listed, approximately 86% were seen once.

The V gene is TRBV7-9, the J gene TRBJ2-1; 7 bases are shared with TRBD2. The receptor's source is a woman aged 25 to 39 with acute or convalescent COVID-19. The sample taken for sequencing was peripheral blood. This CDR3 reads CASSLVGGTSIGFF. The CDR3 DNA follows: TGTGCCAGCAGCTTAGTGGGAGGGACCTCAATCGGGTTCTTC.